This T cell receptor beta chain comes out of a study of cytomegalovirus exposure and HLA in healthy donors. Study results and caveats: Donors were assumed by presence/absence analyses to have roughly uniform sequencing depth. A missense DCLRE1C variant was associated with V- and J-gene trimming of TCR beta chains in a later analysis, and an independent cohort replicated the association. The authors enumerated 150 to 200 TCR beta chains as linked to cytomegalovirus.

As to this clone: What it binds is unknown.

The V gene lost 4 bases and the J gene lost 1 base, with 7 bases spanning the gap. CDR3 length: 14 residues. Germline CDR1 is MGHDK and CDR2 is SYGVNS. Donors had nominal health at sampling but likely had unrecorded immune exposures. The PCR employed 60 Vbeta primers together with 13 Jbeta primers. The repertoire was sequenced with immunoSEQ multiplex PCR; TCRdb's copy has only in-frame clones and lacks some. The sample contains 190,000 or so clones, over 80% of which appear only once. What was sequenced was PBMCs. The chain links TRBV25-1 to TRBJ1-4; no firm D call. The origin of this receptor is a woman aged 45-60 years in good health and CMV-seropositive. Here the CDR3 reads CASSARVTNEKLFF. CDR3 nucleotides: TGTGCCAGCAGTGCGAGGGTAACTAATGAAAAACTGTTTTTT.